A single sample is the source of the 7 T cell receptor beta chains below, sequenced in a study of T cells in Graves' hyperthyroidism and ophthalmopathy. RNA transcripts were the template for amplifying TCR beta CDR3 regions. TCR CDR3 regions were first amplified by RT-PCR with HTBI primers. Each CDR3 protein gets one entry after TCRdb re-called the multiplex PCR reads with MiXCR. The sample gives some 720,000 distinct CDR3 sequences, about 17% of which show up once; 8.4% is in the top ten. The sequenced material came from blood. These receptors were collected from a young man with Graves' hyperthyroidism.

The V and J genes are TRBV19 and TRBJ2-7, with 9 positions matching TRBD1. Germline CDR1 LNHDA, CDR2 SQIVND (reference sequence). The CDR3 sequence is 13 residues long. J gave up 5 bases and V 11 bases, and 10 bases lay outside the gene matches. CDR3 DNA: TGTGCCCCCCGACCGGGACAGGGAAACGAGCAGTACTTC. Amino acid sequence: CAPRPGQGNEQYF. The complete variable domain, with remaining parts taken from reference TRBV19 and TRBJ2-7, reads DGGITQSPKYLFRKEGQNVTLSCEQNLNHDAMYWYRQDPGQGLRLIYYSQIVNDFQKGDIAEGYSVSREKKESFPLTVTSAQKNPTAFYLCAPRPGQGNEQYFGPGTRLTVT.

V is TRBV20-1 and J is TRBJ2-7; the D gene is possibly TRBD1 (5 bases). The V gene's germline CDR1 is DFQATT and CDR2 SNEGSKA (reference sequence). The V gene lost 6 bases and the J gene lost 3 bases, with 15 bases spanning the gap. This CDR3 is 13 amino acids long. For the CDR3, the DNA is TGCAGTGCACCGGGCACAGGAATCTACGAGCAGTACTTC. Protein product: CSAPGTGIYEQYF.

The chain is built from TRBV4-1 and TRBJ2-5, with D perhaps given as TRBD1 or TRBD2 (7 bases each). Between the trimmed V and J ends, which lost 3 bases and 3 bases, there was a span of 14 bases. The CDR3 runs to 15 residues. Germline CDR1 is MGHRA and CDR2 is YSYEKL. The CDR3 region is CASSQRGLAEETQYF. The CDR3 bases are TGCGCCAGCAGCCAGAGGGGGCTAGCGGAAGAGACCCAGTACTTC.

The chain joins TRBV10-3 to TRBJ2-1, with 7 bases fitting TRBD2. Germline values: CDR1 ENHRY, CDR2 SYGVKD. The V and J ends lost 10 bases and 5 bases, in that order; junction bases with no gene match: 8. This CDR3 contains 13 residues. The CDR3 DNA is TGTGCCACCAGGAGCCTAGCGGACAATGAGCAGTTCTTC. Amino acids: CATRSLADNEQFF.

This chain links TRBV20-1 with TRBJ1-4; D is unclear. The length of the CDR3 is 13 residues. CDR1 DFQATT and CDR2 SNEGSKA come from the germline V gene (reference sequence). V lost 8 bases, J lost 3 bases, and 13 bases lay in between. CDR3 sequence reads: CSTRGGSNEKLFF. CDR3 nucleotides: TGCAGTACCCGCGGCGGCTCTAATGAAAAACTGTTTTTT.

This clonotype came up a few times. This chain's CDR3 is CASSLSGVDYEQYF. CDR3 DNA sequence: TGTGCCAGCAGTTTAAGCGGGGTAGACTACGAGCAGTACTTC. The chain has TRBV28 and TRBJ2-7; 7 nucleotides match TRBD2. Germline lookup yields CDR1 MDHEN and CDR2 SYDVKM. The V gene end was trimmed by 2 bases and the J gene end by 3 bases; junction bases not matched to a gene: 4. This CDR3 contains 14 residues.

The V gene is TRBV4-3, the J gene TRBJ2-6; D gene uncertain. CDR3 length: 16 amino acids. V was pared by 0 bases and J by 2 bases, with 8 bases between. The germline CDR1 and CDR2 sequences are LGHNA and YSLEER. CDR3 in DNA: TGCGCCAGCAGCCAAGATTCCCACCCTGGGGCCAACGTCCTGACTTTC. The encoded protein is CASSQDSHPGANVLTF.